Following are 4 T cell receptor beta chains from one sample sequenced in a study of blood T cell repertoires in COVID-19. Measured with immunoSEQ multiplex PCR; TCRdb has only the in-frame clones, and not every one. Of hundreds of thousands of clones listed, around 88% are singletons. Sequencing was done on a sample of peripheral blood. These receptors all come from a woman aged 70-85 years with COVID-19, enrolled during active disease.

The chain combines TRBV7-9 with TRBJ1-4; D may be TRBD1 (6 bases). V shed 5 bases and J shed 8 bases, with 12 bases lying between them. The germline gives CDR1 SEHNR, CDR2 FQNEAQ (reference sequence). The CDR3 has 13 amino acids. CDR3 bases: TGTGCCAGCAGCGCTACAGGGACAGAAAAACTGTTTTTT. This translates into CASSATGTEKLFF.

The chain carries TRBV28 and TRBJ1-1; D is undetermined. Trimming removed 8 bases from V and 5 bases from J, with 21 bases in between. There are 15 residues in the CDR3. Germline loops: CDR1 MDHEN, CDR2 SYDVKM. CDR3 sequence (DNA): TGTGCCAGCCCCCCGCCGACACGCATTCCTACTGAAGCTTTCTTT. Amino acids: CASPPPTRIPTEAFF. Supplemented by reference TRBV28 and TRBJ1-1, the full variable domain reads DVKVTQSSRYLVKRTGEKVFLECVQDMDHENMFWYRQDPGLGLRLIYFSYDVKMKEKGDIPEGYSVSREKKERFSLILESASTNQTSMYLCASPPPTRIPTEAFFGQGTRLTVV.

In its sample, this clone was seen once. This chain uses TRBV2 with TRBJ2-7; 8 positions match TRBD2. The V gene end was trimmed by 4 bases and the J gene end by 3 bases; junction bases not matched to a gene: 8. This CDR3 is 15 amino acids long. The germline V gene encodes CDR1 SNHLY and CDR2 FYNNEI. The CDR3: CASSGGAGGNYEQYF. The CDR3 nucleotides are TGTGCCAGCAGTGGGGGCGCGGGGGGTAACTACGAGCAGTACTTC.

The chain couples TRBV27 to TRBJ2-6; D might be TRBD1 (6 bases). Per germline, CDR1 MNHEY and CDR2 SMNVEV (reference sequence). V lost 0 bases and J 0 bases, leaving 9 bases between the germline ends. CDR3 length: 17 residues. CDR3 coding DNA: TGTGCCAGCAGTTTATCACAGGGTTACTCTGGGGCCAACGTCCTGACTTTC. It codes for CASSLSQGYSGANVLTF.